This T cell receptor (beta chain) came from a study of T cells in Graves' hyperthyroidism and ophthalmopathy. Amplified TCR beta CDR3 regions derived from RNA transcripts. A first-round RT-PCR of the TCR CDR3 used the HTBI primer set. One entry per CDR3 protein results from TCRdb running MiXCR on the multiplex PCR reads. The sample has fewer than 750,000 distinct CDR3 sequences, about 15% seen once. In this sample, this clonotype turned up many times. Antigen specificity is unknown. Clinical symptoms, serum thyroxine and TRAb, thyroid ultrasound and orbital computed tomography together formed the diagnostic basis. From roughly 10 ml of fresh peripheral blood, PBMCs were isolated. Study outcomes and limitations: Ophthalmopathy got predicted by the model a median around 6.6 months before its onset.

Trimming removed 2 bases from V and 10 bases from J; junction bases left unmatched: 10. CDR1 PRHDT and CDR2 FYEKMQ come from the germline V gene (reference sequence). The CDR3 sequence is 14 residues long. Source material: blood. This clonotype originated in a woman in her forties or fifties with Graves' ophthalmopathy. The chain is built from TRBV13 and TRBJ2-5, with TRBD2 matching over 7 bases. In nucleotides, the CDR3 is TGTGCCAGCAGCTTAAGAAAGGCGGGAGCCCTCCAGTACTTC. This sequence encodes CASSLRKAGALQYF.